Listed below are T cell receptor beta chains from one sample, sequenced in a study of T cells after yellow fever vaccination. TCRdb re-analysed the 5' RACE reads in MiXCR, keeping a single row per CDR3 protein. In the table there are some 300,000 distinct CDR3 sequences, approximately 10% of which are singletons. The sample here was CD4+ T cells sorted from PBMCs, taken 5 days after the yellow fever booster vaccination. The receptors here all came from a man aged 18 to 29 who received the YFV17D yellow fever vaccine. Both conserved end residues are part of each CDR3. A D gene is named only where the DNA matches it firmly. Not every row has a clone size; where given, it reads once, few, many or a size class.

j_gene: TRBJ2-2
v_gene: TRBV2
len: 16
abundance: few
d_gene: TRBD2
CDR3nt: TGTGCCAGCAGAAGGACTAGCGGGGGAAGTACCCGGGAGCTGTTTTTT
CDR3aa: CASRRTSGGSTRELFF

j_gene: TRBJ2-5
v_gene: TRBV11-2
len: 12
abundance: few
d_gene: -
CDR3nt: TGTGCCAGCAGCCGACTTACAGAGACCCAGTACTTC
CDR3aa: CASSRLTETQYF

j_gene: TRBJ2-7
v_gene: TRBV6-5
len: 15
abundance: -
d_gene: TRBD1
CDR3nt: TGTGCCAGCAGTTACAGACCGGGACAGTCTACCGAGCAGTACTTC
CDR3aa: CASSYRPGQSTEQYF

j_gene: TRBJ1-6
v_gene: TRBV5-1
len: 14
abundance: -
d_gene: -
CDR3nt: TGCGCCAGCGGGAAGGACAGTGCTTATTCACCCCTCCACTTT
CDR3aa: CASGKDSAYSPLHF

j_gene: TRBJ2-3
v_gene: TRBV7-6
len: 17
abundance: few
d_gene: TRBD2
CDR3nt: TGTGCCAGCAGCCCCTGGGCTAGCGGGGGTTCCACAGATACGCAGTATTTT
CDR3aa: CASSPWASGGSTDTQYF

j_gene: TRBJ2-2
v_gene: TRBV6-2/TRBV6-3
len: 16
abundance: few
d_gene: -
CDR3nt: TGTGCCAGCAGTTACCCCGAGCGGGTGATCACCGGGGAGCTGTTTTTT
CDR3aa: CASSYPERVITGELFF

j_gene: TRBJ2-3
v_gene: TRBV20-1
len: 12
abundance: -
d_gene: -
CDR3nt: TGCAGTGCTACGGTCAGCACAGATACGCAGTATTTT
CDR3aa: CSATVSTDTQYF

j_gene: TRBJ1-5
v_gene: TRBV30
len: 14
abundance: -
d_gene: -
CDR3nt: TGTGCCTGGAGTGTTGGCCGACCCAATCAGCCCCAGCATTTT
CDR3aa: CAWSVGRPNQPQHF

j_gene: TRBJ1-2
v_gene: TRBV5-1
len: 16
abundance: -
d_gene: -
CDR3nt: TGCGCCAGCAGCTCCCAGGCACAGCTCTCGATCTATGGCTACACCTTC
CDR3aa: CASSSQAQLSIYGYTF

j_gene: TRBJ1-5
v_gene: TRBV12-3/TRBV12-4
len: 15
abundance: few
d_gene: -
CDR3nt: TGTGCCAGCAGACCCAGGGGCGAGATCGGGCAGCCCCAGCATTTT
CDR3aa: CASRPRGEIGQPQHF

j_gene: TRBJ1-1
v_gene: TRBV12-3/TRBV12-4
len: 12
abundance: -
d_gene: -
CDR3nt: TGTGCCAGCAGTTCTGGGAGCGGTGAAGCTTTCTTT
CDR3aa: CASSSGSGEAFF

j_gene: TRBJ2-3
v_gene: TRBV20-1
len: 16
abundance: -
d_gene: TRBD2
CDR3nt: TGCAGTGCTAGACCGAGCGGGGGGTTGGGCACAGATACGCAGTATTTT
CDR3aa: CSARPSGGLGTDTQYF

j_gene: TRBJ2-1
v_gene: TRBV6-1
len: 15
abundance: -
d_gene: -
CDR3nt: TGTGCCAGCGAGGTGGGAGTTGGCCGACACAATGAGCAGTTCTTC
CDR3aa: CASEVGVGRHNEQFF

j_gene: TRBJ2-2
v_gene: TRBV7-2
len: 14
abundance: -
d_gene: -
CDR3nt: TGTGCCAGCCGGACCGAAACTGGGACCGGGGAGCTGTTTTTT
CDR3aa: CASRTETGTGELFF

j_gene: TRBJ2-3
v_gene: TRBV5-1
len: 14
abundance: many
d_gene: -
CDR3nt: TGCGCCAGCAACGCAGGGGAATACACAGATACGCAGTATTTT
CDR3aa: CASNAGEYTDTQYF

j_gene: TRBJ2-3
v_gene: TRBV7-2
len: 13
abundance: -
d_gene: -
CDR3nt: TGTGCCAGCAGCTTAGCGGGCGAAAATACGCAGTATTTT
CDR3aa: CASSLAGENTQYF

j_gene: TRBJ2-5
v_gene: TRBV6-5
len: 13
abundance: -
d_gene: TRBD2
CDR3nt: TGTGCCAGCGGTCGGGAGGTCCAAGAGACCCAGTACTTC
CDR3aa: CASGREVQETQYF

j_gene: TRBJ1-1
v_gene: TRBV5-1
len: 14
abundance: -
d_gene: -
CDR3nt: TGCGCCAGCAGCTTGAACGAAGGGGGGACTGAAGCTTTCTTT
CDR3aa: CASSLNEGGTEAFF